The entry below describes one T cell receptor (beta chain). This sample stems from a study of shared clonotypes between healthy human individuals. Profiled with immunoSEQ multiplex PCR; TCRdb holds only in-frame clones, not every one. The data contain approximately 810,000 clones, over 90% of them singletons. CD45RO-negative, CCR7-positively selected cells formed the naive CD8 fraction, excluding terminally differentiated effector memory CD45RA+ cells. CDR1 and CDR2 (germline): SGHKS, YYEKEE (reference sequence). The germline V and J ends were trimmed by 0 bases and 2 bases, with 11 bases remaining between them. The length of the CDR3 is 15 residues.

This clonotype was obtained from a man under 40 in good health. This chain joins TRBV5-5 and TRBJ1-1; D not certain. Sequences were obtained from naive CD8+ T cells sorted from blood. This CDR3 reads CASSLEAQINTEAFF. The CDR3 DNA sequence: TGTGCCAGCAGCTTGGAAGCACAAATTAACACTGAAGCTTTCTTT.